Listed below are T cell receptor beta chains from one sample, sequenced in a study of T-cell reconstitution after alpha-beta-depleted transplantation in children. In TCRdb, the PCR reads were re-called with MiXCR into one record per CDR3 protein. The sample records some 100,000 distinct CDR3 sequences, about 22% being singletons. The specimen was PBMCs, collected before TCRalphabeta/CD19-depleted stem cell transplant. All receptors come from a boy under 10 years old with acute lymphoblastic leukemia, due to receive a stem cell transplant. Both conserved end residues are part of each CDR3.

j_call: TRBJ1-1
cdr3_length: 14
v_call: TRBV12-3/TRBV12-4
cdr3_aa: CASSLTGRGAEAFF

j_call: TRBJ2-7
cdr3_length: 16
v_call: TRBV7-2
cdr3_aa: CASSPSRAGQGGEQYF

j_call: TRBJ2-3
cdr3_length: 14
v_call: TRBV5-1
cdr3_aa: CASSMGQRTDTQYF

j_call: TRBJ2-1
cdr3_length: 14
v_call: TRBV20-1
cdr3_aa: CSAPVDKFYNEQFF

j_call: TRBJ2-1
cdr3_length: 16
v_call: TRBV6-1
cdr3_aa: CASSKPSSGPYNEQFF

j_call: TRBJ1-1
cdr3_length: 14
v_call: TRBV29-1
cdr3_aa: CSVPRGSINTEAFF

j_call: TRBJ2-5
cdr3_length: 15
v_call: TRBV7-7
cdr3_aa: CASSPLVSVKETQYF

j_call: TRBJ2-4
cdr3_length: 15
v_call: TRBV7-3
cdr3_aa: CASSLQELAKNIQYF

j_call: TRBJ2-5
cdr3_length: 12
v_call: TRBV7-8
cdr3_aa: CASSLRTETQYF

j_call: TRBJ2-7
cdr3_length: 17
v_call: TRBV28
cdr3_aa: CASNPKYQRTGIYEQYF

j_call: TRBJ2-5
cdr3_length: 15
v_call: TRBV11-1
cdr3_aa: CASSRAGLAGETQYF

j_call: TRBJ2-1
cdr3_length: 17
v_call: TRBV5-1
cdr3_aa: CASSWGTGAGLYTEQFF

j_call: TRBJ2-5
cdr3_length: 14
v_call: TRBV5-1
cdr3_aa: CASSLGTSGETQYF

j_call: TRBJ1-5
cdr3_length: 14
v_call: TRBV3-1
cdr3_aa: CASSFTGGNQPQHF

j_call: TRBJ2-1
cdr3_length: 11
v_call: TRBV29-1
cdr3_aa: CSDRRYNEQFF

j_call: TRBJ2-3
cdr3_length: 14
v_call: TRBV21-1
cdr3_aa: CASSKLAVTDTQYF

j_call: TRBJ1-2
cdr3_length: 16
v_call: TRBV7-8
cdr3_aa: CASSLAHRRSNYGYTF

j_call: TRBJ2-6
cdr3_length: 15
v_call: TRBV7-9
cdr3_aa: CASSLGTSGANVLTF

j_call: TRBJ2-1
cdr3_length: 17
v_call: TRBV7-3
cdr3_aa: CASSSVVAGSSYNEQFF

j_call: TRBJ2-5
cdr3_length: 15
v_call: TRBV12-3/TRBV12-4
cdr3_aa: CASTNSGLDQETQYF

j_call: TRBJ2-4
cdr3_length: 15
v_call: TRBV29-1
cdr3_aa: CSVADNILAKNIQYF

j_call: TRBJ2-7
cdr3_length: 10
v_call: TRBV20-1
cdr3_aa: CSASWGEQYF

j_call: TRBJ2-1
cdr3_length: 18
v_call: TRBV3-1
cdr3_aa: CASSPRTGQVGPYNEQFF

j_call: TRBJ1-1
cdr3_length: 12
v_call: TRBV20-1
cdr3_aa: CSAIIRGTEAFF

j_call: TRBJ2-2
cdr3_length: 17
v_call: TRBV27
cdr3_aa: CASSPTGTSAYTGELFF

j_call: TRBJ1-4
cdr3_length: 15
v_call: TRBV7-9
cdr3_aa: CASSLGQGANEKLFF

j_call: TRBJ2-3
cdr3_length: 16
v_call: TRBV5-1
cdr3_aa: CASSPFARRDTDTQYF

j_call: TRBJ2-1
cdr3_length: 16
v_call: TRBV24-1
cdr3_aa: CATSDLGGQGPNEQFF

j_call: TRBJ2-7
cdr3_length: 13
v_call: TRBV6-1
cdr3_aa: CASSRRTGGEQYF

j_call: TRBJ2-7
cdr3_length: 12
v_call: TRBV20-1
cdr3_aa: CSANPFGGEQYF

j_call: TRBJ2-1
cdr3_length: 11
v_call: TRBV4-2
cdr3_aa: CASSQYNEQFF